What follows are 14 T cell receptor beta chains derived from one specimen sequenced in a study of monozygotic twins with cystic fibrosis. The data were produced by immunoSEQ multiplex PCR, yet TCRdb's version contains in-frame clones alone and is incomplete. The table includes about 22,000 clones, about 86% detected once. The sequenced sample consisted of blood. The source of these receptors is a woman aged 25 to 39 with cystic fibrosis.

V is TRBV10-3 and J is TRBJ2-2; 14 bases align to TRBD2. With V trimmed by 6 bases and J by 8 bases, 5 bases remained unmatched. The CDR3 loop spans 15 amino acids. Germline V lookup: CDR1 ENHRY, CDR2 SYGVKD. CDR3 residues: CAISGLAGGSGELFF. The CDR3 DNA is TGTGCCATCAGCGGACTAGCGGGGGGTTCGGGGGAGCTGTTTTTT.

This rearrangement joins TRBV5-1 to TRBJ2-3; D is unresolved. V was shortened by 0 bases and J by 2 bases, with 7 bases between the two germline ends. Germline V gene data show CDR1 as SGHRS and CDR2 as YFSETQ. The CDR3 length is 14 residues. Here the CDR3 reads CASSLGTLTDTQYF. CDR3 DNA sequence: TGCGCCAGCAGCTTGGGGACCCTCACAGATACGCAGTATTTT.

V usage is TRBV5-5 and J usage is TRBJ1-2; unclear D gene. V lost 0 bases and J lost 1, with 10 bases in between. Germline V gene data show CDR1 as SGHKS and CDR2 as YYEKEE (reference sequence). This CDR3 is 15 amino acids long. The CDR3 sequence is CASSLEVRINYGYTF. CDR3 coding DNA: TGTGCCAGCAGCTTGGAAGTGAGGATTAACTATGGCTACACCTTC.

V and J are TRBV15 and TRBJ2-3; TRBD2 matches at 8 bases. After removal of 7 bases from V and 4 bases from J, the junction contained 10 bases not matched to a gene. Germline V CDR1 and CDR2: LNHNV, YYDKDF (reference sequence). This CDR3 has 15 amino acids. CDR3 residues: CATTNGGGHPDTQYF. CDR3 sequence (DNA): TGTGCCACCACTAACGGGGGGGGCCACCCAGATACGCAGTATTTT.

In DNA, the CDR3 is TGCGCCAGCAGACGGGACAGGGAAGGAGGGAATCAGCCCCAGCATTTT. Translated: CASRRDREGGNQPQHF. The chain is built from TRBV10-1 and TRBJ1-5, with 9 bases matching TRBD1. The V and J ends lost 6 bases and 4 bases, in that order; junction bases with no gene match: 10. The CDR3 contains 16 residues. From germline, CDR1 is WNHNN and CDR2 SYGVQD (reference sequence).

This clone occurred once. At one of its ends the junction is not consistent with the germline gene, which may arise from a read error. V usage is TRBV11-2 and J usage is TRBJ2-7; 8 bases align to TRBD2. The CDR3 spans 12 residues. CDR1 SGHAT and CDR2 FQNNGV come from the germline V gene. For the CDR3, the DNA is TGTGCCAGCAGCTTAGGAGGGGGACTAGTCGGCTTC. Translating it yields CASSLGGGLVGF.

The V gene is TRBV6-5, the J gene TRBJ1-6; perhaps TRBD1 as D (6 bases). Germline V gene lookup returns CDR1 MNHEY and CDR2 SVGAGI. The V gene lost 6 bases and the J gene lost 9 bases, with 12 bases spanning the gap. The CDR3 runs 13 residues. The CDR3 is CASRQGSGSPLHF. The CDR3 DNA reads as TGTGCCAGCAGGCAGGGGAGCGGTTCACCCCTCCACTTT.

The chain recombines TRBV7-8 with TRBJ2-3; 9 bases fit TRBD1. With V trimmed by 5 bases and J by 2 bases, 5 bases remained unmatched. The CDR3 covers 15 residues. Germline CDR1 SGHVS, CDR2 FQNEAQ. The CDR3 nucleotides are TGTGCCAGCAGCCCGGGACAGGGCAACACAGATACGCAGTATTTT. Its protein is CASSPGQGNTDTQYF.

The chain is built from TRBV13 and TRBJ2-7; possibly TRBD2 for D (5 bases). V lost 5 bases to trimming and J lost 7 bases, with 15 bases between them. There are 13 residues in the CDR3. Looked up from germline, CDR1 is PRHDT and CDR2 is FYEKMQ (reference sequence). DNA of the CDR3: TGTGCCAGCAGCCCAACTAGTACGGGGGAGCAGTACTTC. It codes for CASSPTSTGEQYF.

This chain joins TRBV7-2 and TRBJ2-5; 9 positions match TRBD2. V shed 0 bases and J 5 bases; nucleotides not matched to a gene: 4. The CDR3 totals 15 residues. Germline loops: CDR1 SGHTA, CDR2 FQGNSA. DNA for the CDR3: TGTGCCAGCAGCTTAGCTAGCGGGGGCGGGGAGACCCAGTACTTC. It encodes CASSLASGGGETQYF.

The V gene is TRBV4-1, the J gene TRBJ2-1, with D tentatively TRBD1 (5 bases). This CDR3 contains 15 residues. Deletions cut 1 base from V and 4 bases from J, with 11 bases between. The V gene's germline CDR1 is MGHRA and CDR2 YSYEKL. The CDR3: CASSQAPTAYNEQFF. CDR3 DNA sequence: TGCGCCAGCAGCCAAGCCCCGACAGCTTACAATGAGCAGTTCTTC.

The CDR3 bases are TGTGCCAGCAGCCAAGACCCGGGACAGTACTATGGCTACACCTTC. This encodes CASSQDPGQYYGYTF. V gene TRBV14 combines with J gene TRBJ1-2, with 7 positions matching TRBD1. This CDR3 is 15 amino acids long. Germline CDR1 SGHDN, CDR2 FVKESK. V was pared by 0 bases and J by 3 bases, with 4 bases of the junction left unmatched.

The V gene is TRBV13, the J gene TRBJ2-7, with D perhaps given as TRBD1 or TRBD2 (5 bases each). This CDR3 is built from 15 residues. The V and J ends lost 0 bases and 3 bases respectively, with 12 bases between them. Germline V CDR1 and CDR2: PRHDT, FYEKMQ (reference sequence). The CDR3 DNA follows: TGTGCCAGCAGCTTAGGCCTCGGGGCGGGCTACGAGCAGTACTTC. It is translated as CASSLGLGAGYEQYF.

The J gene is TRBJ2-7, the V gene TRBV28; 12 bases are a match to TRBD1. Germline assignment: CDR1 MDHEN and CDR2 SYDVKM. The V segment lost 7 bases and the J segment 7 bases; nucleotides outside the gene matches: 8. The CDR3 spans 14 residues. The CDR3 region has the DNA TGTGCCAGCAACCGGGACAGGGGGCCTCGGGAGCAGTACTTC. Encoded protein: CASNRDRGPREQYF. Full variable domain (outside the CDR3, taken from reference TRBV28 and TRBJ2-7): DVKVTQSSRYLVKRTGEKVFLECVQDMDHENMFWYRQDPGLGLRLIYFSYDVKMKEKGDIPEGYSVSREKKERFSLILESASTNQTSMYLCASNRDRGPREQYFGPGTRLTVT.